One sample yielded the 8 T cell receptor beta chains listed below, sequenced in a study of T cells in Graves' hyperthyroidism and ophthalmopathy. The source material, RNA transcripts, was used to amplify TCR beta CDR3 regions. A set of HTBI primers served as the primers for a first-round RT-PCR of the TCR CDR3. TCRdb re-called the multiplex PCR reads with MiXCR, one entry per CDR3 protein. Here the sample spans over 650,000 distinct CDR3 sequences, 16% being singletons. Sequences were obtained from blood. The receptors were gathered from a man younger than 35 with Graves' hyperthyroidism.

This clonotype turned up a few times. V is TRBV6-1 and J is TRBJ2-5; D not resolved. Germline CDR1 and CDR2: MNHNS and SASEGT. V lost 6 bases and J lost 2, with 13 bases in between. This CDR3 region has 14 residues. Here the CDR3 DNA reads TGTGCCAGCAGGCCTCAACCCGGTCAAGAGACCCAGTACTTC. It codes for CASRPQPGQETQYF.

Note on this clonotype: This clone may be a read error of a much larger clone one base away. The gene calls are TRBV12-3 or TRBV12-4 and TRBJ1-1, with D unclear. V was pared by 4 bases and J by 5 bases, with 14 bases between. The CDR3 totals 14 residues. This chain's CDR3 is CASSSLASSTEAFF. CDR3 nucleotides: TGTGCCAGCAGTTCTTTGGCATCAAGTACTGAAGCTTTCTTT.

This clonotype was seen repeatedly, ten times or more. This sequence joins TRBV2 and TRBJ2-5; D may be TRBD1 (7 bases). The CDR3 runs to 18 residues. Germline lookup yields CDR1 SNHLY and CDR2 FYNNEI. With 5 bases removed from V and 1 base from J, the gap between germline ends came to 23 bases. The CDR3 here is CASSLILGQAGTQETQYF. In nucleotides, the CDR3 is TGTGCCAGCAGTCTGATATTAGGACAGGCGGGGACCCAAGAGACCCAGTACTTC.

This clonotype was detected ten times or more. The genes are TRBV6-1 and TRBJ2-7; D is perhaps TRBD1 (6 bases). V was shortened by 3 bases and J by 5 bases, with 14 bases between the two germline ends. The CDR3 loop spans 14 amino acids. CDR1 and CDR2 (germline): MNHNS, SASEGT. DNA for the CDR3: TGTGCCAGCAGTGACACCGACAGGTACCACGAGCAGTACTTC. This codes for CASSDTDRYHEQYF.

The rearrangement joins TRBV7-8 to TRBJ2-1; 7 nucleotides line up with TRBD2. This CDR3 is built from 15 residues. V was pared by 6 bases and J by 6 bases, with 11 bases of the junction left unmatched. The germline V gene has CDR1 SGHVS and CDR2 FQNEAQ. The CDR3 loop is CASSYRLAGFNEQFF. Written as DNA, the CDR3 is TGTGCCAGCAGTTACCGACTAGCCGGTTTCAATGAGCAGTTCTTC.

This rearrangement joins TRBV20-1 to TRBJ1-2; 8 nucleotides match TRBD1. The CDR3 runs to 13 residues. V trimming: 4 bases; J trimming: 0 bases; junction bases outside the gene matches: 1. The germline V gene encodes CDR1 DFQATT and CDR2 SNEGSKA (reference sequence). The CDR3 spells CSAKDRANYGYTF. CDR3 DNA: TGCAGTGCTAAGGACAGGGCTAACTATGGCTACACCTTC.

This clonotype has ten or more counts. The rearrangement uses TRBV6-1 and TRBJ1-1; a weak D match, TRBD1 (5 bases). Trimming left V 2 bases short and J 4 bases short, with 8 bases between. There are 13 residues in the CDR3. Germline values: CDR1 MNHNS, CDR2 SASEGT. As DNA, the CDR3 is TGTGCCAGCAGTGAAAGGGGATCCACTGAAGCTTTCTTT. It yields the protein CASSERGSTEAFF.

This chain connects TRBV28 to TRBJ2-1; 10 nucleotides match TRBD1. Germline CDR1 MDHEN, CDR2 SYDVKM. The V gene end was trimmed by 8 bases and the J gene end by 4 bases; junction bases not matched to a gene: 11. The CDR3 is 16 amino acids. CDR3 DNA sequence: TGTGCCAGCTCCGAGTGGGGGACAGGGGAATACAATGAGCAGTTCTTC. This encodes CASSEWGTGEYNEQFF. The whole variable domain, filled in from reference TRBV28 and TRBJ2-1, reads DVKVTQSSRYLVKRTGEKVFLECVQDMDHENMFWYRQDPGLGLRLIYFSYDVKMKEKGDIPEGYSVSREKKERFSLILESASTNQTSMYLCASSEWGTGEYNEQFFGPGTRLTVL.